One and the same sample provided the 14 T cell receptor beta chains below, sequenced in a study of OX40 agonist ivuxolimab in advanced cancers. Some clones are missing from TCRdb's copy, which holds only in-frame ones; the method was immunoSEQ multiplex PCR. The table lists about 70,000 clones, roughly 86% of them singletons, with 6.9% in the top ten. The source was CD4+ or CD8+ T cells sorted from blood, collected in a trial of the OX40 agonist ivuxolimab. These TCRs come from an adult with an advanced solid tumor such as melanoma, head and neck, liver or kidney cancer.

The chain joins TRBV7-2 to TRBJ2-1, with TRBD2 matching over 14 bases. Germline CDR1 SGHTA, CDR2 FQGNSA. J gave up 8 bases and V 0 bases, and 3 bases lay outside the gene matches. The CDR3 runs 16 residues. The CDR3 DNA reads as TGTGCCAGCAGCTTAGCCGGACTAGCGGGAGGCCATGAGCAGTTCTTC. This sequence encodes CASSLAGLAGGHEQFF. The whole variable domain, remainder taken from reference TRBV7-2 and TRBJ2-1, is GAGVSQSPSNKVTEKGKDVELRCDPISGHTALYWYRQSLGQGLEFLIYFQGNSAPDKSGLPSDRFSAERTGGSVSTLTIQRTQQEDSAVYLCASSLAGLAGGHEQFFGPGTRLTVL.

The V and J genes are TRBV7-2 and TRBJ1-3; D unresolved. Germline V gene sequence: CDR1 SGHTA, CDR2 FQGNSA. Deletions cut 5 bases from V and 0 bases from J, with 14 bases between. This CDR3 has 16 amino acids. The CDR3, as DNA: TGTGCCAGCAGCCCCCGACTGTCCACCTCTGGAAACACCATATATTTT. Translation: CASSPRLSTSGNTIYF.

J is TRBJ2-3 and V is TRBV19; perhaps TRBD2 as D (7 bases). CDR1 is LNHDA, CDR2 SQIVND, per germline (reference sequence). This CDR3 region has 15 residues. V was shortened by 2 bases and J by 4 bases, with 13 bases between the two germline ends. The CDR3 sequence: CASSISRGAADTQYF. The CDR3 nucleotides read TGTGCCAGTAGTATATCCCGGGGGGCCGCAGATACGCAGTATTTT.

The chain carries TRBV19 and TRBJ2-7, with D possibly being TRBD1 (6 bases). Per the germline V gene, CDR1 is LNHDA and CDR2 is SQIVND (reference sequence). The V end was cut by 5 bases, the J end by 6 bases, with 14 bases between. This CDR3 is 13 amino acids long. The CDR3 region is CASSFGQLSEQYF. CDR3 in DNA: TGTGCCAGTAGTTTTGGACAGCTGAGCGAGCAGTACTTC.

V gene TRBV7-8 combines with J gene TRBJ2-7; either TRBD1 or TRBD2 may fit D (5 bases each). This CDR3 comprises 14 residues. Trimming took off 3 bases at V and 6 bases at J, with 15 bases between the two ends. CDR1 is SGHVS and CDR2 is FQNEAQ in the germline V gene. For the CDR3, the DNA is TGTGCCAGCAGCTTTACCGGGACCACAGGCGAGCAGTACTTC. Its protein product is CASSFTGTTGEQYF.

The chain links TRBV7-2 to TRBJ1-4, with D possibly TRBD1 on 6 matching bases. Germline CDR1 and CDR2: SGHTA and FQGNSA. This CDR3 comprises 15 residues. V lost 3 bases to trimming and J lost 8 bases, with 16 bases between them. This CDR3 reads CASSFRAGVGEKLFF. CDR3 nucleotides: TGTGCCAGCAGCTTCCGGGCAGGGGTCGGGGAAAAACTGTTTTTT.

This clone was detected only a few times. The chain links TRBV30 to TRBJ2-1; a weak D match, TRBD2 (6 bases). The CDR3 spans 15 residues. Per the germline V gene, CDR1 is GTSNPN and CDR2 is SVGIG (reference sequence). Trimming left V 2 bases short and J 1 base short, with 12 bases between. CDR3 protein: CAWSRVGGSYNEQFF. CDR3 DNA: TGTGCCTGGAGTAGGGTCGGGGGTTCCTACAATGAGCAGTTCTTC.

The chain couples TRBV7-2 to TRBJ1-3; no clear D. Germline V gives CDR1 SGHTA, CDR2 FQGNSA. V lost 1 base, J lost 7 bases, and 14 bases lay in between. The CDR3 covers 15 residues. The CDR3 DNA reads as TGTGCCAGCAGCTTAGTTACGGCCCGGCCGAACACCATATATTTT. Translation: CASSLVTARPNTIYF.

The chain joins TRBV5-5 to TRBJ1-5; a possible D gene is TRBD1 (5 bases). The V end lost 3 bases, the J end lost 3 bases, and 13 bases lay between the germline ends. CDR3 length equals 15 residues. Germline-derived CDR1 and CDR2 are SGHKS and YYEKEE (reference sequence). CDR3 coding DNA: TGTGCCAGCAGCTCCTTGGGGGGACCCAATCAGCCCCAGCATTTT. Translated: CASSSLGGPNQPQHF.

The chain links TRBV9 to TRBJ1-5; D is unclear. CDR1 is SGDLS and CDR2 is YYNGEE in the germline V gene. Trimming shortened V by 2 bases and J by 6 bases, and 9 bases separated the two germline ends. The CDR3 covers 13 residues. The CDR3 region is CASSVQESQPQHF. Here the CDR3 DNA reads TGTGCCAGCAGCGTGCAGGAAAGTCAGCCCCAGCATTTT.

The chain carries TRBV10-3 and TRBJ1-5; D possibly corresponds to TRBD1 (6 bases). V shed 6 bases and J shed 5 bases, with 14 bases lying between them. Per the germline V gene, CDR1 is ENHRY and CDR2 is SYGVKD. The CDR3 is made up of 14 amino acids. Here the CDR3 reads CAIRGTGNHQPQHF. The CDR3 DNA reads as TGTGCCATCAGAGGAACAGGGAATCATCAGCCCCAGCATTTT.

The V gene is TRBV7-2, the J gene TRBJ1-2; D may be TRBD1 (6 bases). Germline CDR1 SGHTA, CDR2 FQGNSA. Trimming removed 4 bases at V and 7 bases at J, with 19 bases between. The CDR3 covers 15 residues. The CDR3 DNA is TGTGCCAGCAGCTCCGCAGGGGTTACCTTTTTTGGCTACACCTTC. This translates into CASSSAGVTFFGYTF.

This chain uses TRBV5-1 with TRBJ2-1, with a tentative D call TRBD2 (5 bases). The CDR3 consists of 16 residues. The V and J ends lost 0 bases and 0 bases respectively, with 10 bases between them. Germline assignment: CDR1 SGHRS and CDR2 YFSETQ. Here the CDR3 DNA reads TGCGCCAGCAGCTTGGTCGGGATTAGCTCCTACAATGAGCAGTTCTTC. Its protein product is CASSLVGISSYNEQFF.

The chain employs TRBV27 and TRBJ1-1; 8 bases fit TRBD1. The CDR3 loop spans 14 amino acids. The germline CDR1 and CDR2 sequences are MNHEY and SMNVEV (reference sequence). V shed 4 bases, J shed 4 bases, and the junction held 5 bases outside the gene matches. The CDR3, as DNA: TGTGCCAGCAGTTGGGGACAGGCGACCACTGAAGCTTTCTTT. Amino acids: CASSWGQATTEAFF.